What follows is one T cell receptor beta chain and its context. Antigen: not known. The data were taken from a study of spatial heterogeneity in lung cancer. Study findings and constraints: Mutation counts in tumors were tracked by counts of expanded intratumoral alpha and beta TCRs.

Regarding time point: sample taken at primary tumor resection. There were 75 or so donors, all of them untreated patients with early-stage non-small cell lung cancer. Unsorted whole RNA samples from tumor, nontumor lung or frozen PBMC were sequenced. This CDR3 region has 16 residues. Trimming cost V 0 bases and J 5 bases; bases outside gene matches: 7. The germline V gene has CDR1 DFQATT and CDR2 SNEGSKA (reference sequence). TCRdb fed the 5' RACE reads into MiXCR, producing one record per CDR3 protein. In the table there are about 3,500 distinct CDR3 sequences, roughly an eighth of which are singletons.

The starting material was lung tumor tissue, obtained at surgery. The TCR was taken from a female donor with early-stage non-small cell lung cancer. This chain uses TRBV20-1 with TRBJ1-6; 7 bases line up with TRBD1. The CDR3 DNA reads as TGCAGTGCTAGAGATGGGGGCAGGGGGAATAATTCACCCCTCCACTTT. Protein sequence: CSARDGGRGNNSPLHF.